Below, 17 T cell receptor beta chains from the same sample are listed, as sequenced in a study of cytomegalovirus exposure and HLA in healthy donors. The study ran its PCR with 60 Vbeta and 13 Jbeta primers. Clones were sequenced by immunoSEQ multiplex PCR, and TCRdb holds only the in-frame ones, with some missing. The repertoire has 150,000 or so clones, roughly four fifths of them found once; the top ten carry roughly 3.4%. Sequences were obtained from PBMCs. Receptors were obtained from a man aged 18 to 29 in good health and CMV-seropositive.

This chain uses TRBV11-3 with TRBJ2-7; 8 bases agree with TRBD2. Per the germline V gene, CDR1 is SGHNT and CDR2 is YENEEA. This CDR3 has 14 residues. Losses at the gene ends were 4 bases for V and 0 bases for J; bases not matched to a gene: 2. The DNA for the CDR3 is TGTGCCAGCAGCTCGAGCGGGAGCTCCTACGAGCAGTACTTC. Its protein product is CASSSSGSSYEQYF.

This sequence joins TRBV18 and TRBJ2-1; 16 bases fit TRBD2. CDR1 is KGHSH, CDR2 LQKENI, per germline. The CDR3 spans 19 residues. V shed 2 bases and J 8 bases; nucleotides not matched to a gene: 12. The CDR3 loop reads CASSPRDPGLAGGVYEQFF. The CDR3 region has the DNA TGTGCCAGCTCACCAAGAGACCCGGGACTAGCGGGAGGGGTCTATGAGCAGTTCTTC.

The rearrangement links TRBV12-5 to TRBJ2-5; no definite D call. There are 14 residues in the CDR3. V gave up 6 bases and J gave up 2 bases, with 13 bases separating them. Looked up from germline, CDR1 is LGHNT and CDR2 is FRNRAP. CDR3 bases: TGTGCTAGTGGCCGGTATAGAGGACAAGAGACCCAGTACTTC. Amino acid sequence: CASGRYRGQETQYF.

This clone was picked up one time. The rearrangement joins TRBV4-1 to TRBJ1-4; 9 positions match TRBD1. CDR1 is MGHRA and CDR2 is YSYEKL in the germline V gene. This CDR3 spans 15 amino acids. V shed 4 bases, J shed 5 bases, and the junction held 5 bases outside the gene matches. The CDR3 reads CASSLLGQGNEKLFF. The CDR3 DNA sequence: TGCGCCAGCAGCCTTTTAGGACAGGGGAATGAAAAACTGTTTTTT.

The chain employs TRBV5-1 and TRBJ1-3; TRBD1 agrees at 9 bases. V shed 0 bases, J shed 0 bases, and the junction held 7 bases outside the gene matches. This CDR3 spans 18 amino acids. Per the germline V gene, CDR1 is SGHRS and CDR2 is YFSETQ. The CDR3 DNA follows: TGCGCCAGCAGCTTGGATTTACAGGGGGCTCTCTCTGGAAACACCATATATTTT. Its protein is CASSLDLQGALSGNTIYF.

This chain connects TRBV5-8 to TRBJ1-5, with a possible D match to TRBD1 (5 bases). CDR1 and CDR2 from the germline V gene are SGHTS and YDEGEE. The CDR3 is made up of 13 amino acids. V dropped 1 base and J dropped 7 bases, with 9 bases sitting between them. The CDR3 sequence: CASSLSGGQPQHF. The CDR3 DNA reads TGTGCCAGCAGCTTGAGTGGGGGGCAGCCCCAGCATTTT.

The chain couples TRBV30 to TRBJ1-1; D gene unclear. Germline values: CDR1 GTSNPN, CDR2 SVGIG (reference sequence). The V end lost 2 bases, the J end lost 0 bases, and 16 bases lay between the germline ends. The CDR3 extends over 16 amino acids. The CDR3 loop is CAWSRLGREMNTEAFF. In nucleotides, the CDR3 is TGTGCCTGGAGTAGATTAGGGAGGGAGATGAACACTGAAGCTTTCTTT.

The V call is TRBV5-1, the J call TRBJ2-5; TRBD1 aligns across 8 bases. Losses at the gene ends were 3 bases for V and 1 base for J; bases not matched to a gene: 5. The length of the CDR3 is 15 residues. CDR1 and CDR2 from the germline V gene are SGHRS and YFSETQ. The CDR3 DNA sequence: TGCGCCAGCAGCTCTGGACAGGGACTCCAAGAGACCCAGTACTTC. Translation: CASSSGQGLQETQYF.

CDR3 loop: CASSAQEEAFF. CDR3 DNA: TGTGCCAGCAGCGCACAGGAGGAAGCTTTCTTT. The rearrangement links TRBV5-8 to TRBJ1-1, with D possibly being TRBD1 (5 bases). Germline V gene data show CDR1 as SGHTS and CDR2 as YDEGEE. This CDR3 is 11 amino acids long. With 4 bases removed from V and 8 bases from J, the gap between germline ends came to 9 bases. Together with reference TRBV5-8 and TRBJ1-1, the CDR3 gives the full variable domain: EAGVTQSPTHLIKTRGQQATLRCSPISGHTSVYWYQQALGLGLQFLLWYDEGEERNRGNFPPRFSGRQFPNYSSELNVNALELEDSALYLCASSAQEEAFFGQGTRLTVV.

This chain joins TRBV9 and TRBJ2-7; a weak D match, TRBD2 (6 bases). The V and J ends lost 4 bases and 5 bases respectively, with 22 bases between them. The germline V gene has CDR1 SGDLS and CDR2 YYNGEE. This CDR3 contains 16 residues. Here the CDR3 DNA reads TGTGCCAGCAGCCCATCGCCGGGACTTCAATCCAACGAGCAGTACTTC. This gives the protein CASSPSPGLQSNEQYF.

Comments on this clone: A read error may account for a junction end that differs from germline. This chain connects TRBV7-7 to TRBJ2-2; TRBD2 aligns across 7 bases. The V gene's germline CDR1 is SSHAT and CDR2 FNYEAQ (reference sequence). This CDR3 is built from 16 residues. The CDR3 bases are TGTGCTAGCAGCCCGCGAGCGGGGAGAAACACCGGGGAGCTGTTTTTT. Its translation is CASSPRAGRNTGELFF. Together with reference TRBV7-7 and TRBJ2-2, the CDR3 gives the full variable domain: GAGVSQSPRYKVTKRGQDVTLRCDPISSHATLYWYQQALGQGPEFLTYFNYEAQPDKSGLPSDRFSAERPEGSISTLTIQRTEQRDSAMYRCASSPRAGRNTGELFFGEGSRLTVL.

The V call is TRBV28, the J call TRBJ1-1, with D possibly being TRBD1 (5 bases). CDR1 and CDR2 from the germline V gene are MDHEN and SYDVKM. The CDR3 loop spans 13 amino acids. V was clipped by 3 bases and J by 5 bases, with 10 bases between them. The CDR3 protein is CASSLGLRTEAFF. CDR3 DNA: TGTGCCAGCAGTTTGGGACTGAGAACTGAAGCTTTCTTT. The entire variable domain, with the rest obtained from reference TRBV28 and TRBJ1-1, is as follows: DVKVTQSSRYLVKRTGEKVFLECVQDMDHENMFWYRQDPGLGLRLIYFSYDVKMKEKGDIPEGYSVSREKKERFSLILESASTNQTSMYLCASSLGLRTEAFFGQGTRLTVV.

The V gene is TRBV6-5, the J gene TRBJ2-7, with TRBD1 identical over 8 bases. The germline V gene encodes CDR1 MNHEY and CDR2 SVGAGI. J lost 0 bases, V lost 4 bases, and 8 bases had no gene match. The CDR3 covers 16 residues. The CDR3 bases are TGTGCCAGCAGTTTATCAGGGGGCGTGGGCTCCTACGAGCAGTACTTC. Its protein product is CASSLSGGVGSYEQYF.

The rearrangement links TRBV29-1 to TRBJ2-5; a weak D match, TRBD1 (7 bases). The J call may be wrong; the DNA end is better matched by TRBJ2-7. Per the germline V gene, CDR1 is SQVTM and CDR2 is ANQGSEA. This CDR3 has 17 residues. The chain's CDR3 is CSVEASLPGGQRYEQYF. CDR3 in DNA: TGCAGCGTTGAAGCATCCTTACCCGGGGGACAGAGGTACGAGCAGTACTTC.

This clone came up a few times. Written as DNA, the CDR3 is TGTGCCAGCTCACCCCCTGGACTAGCGGGAGACTCCTACGAGCAGTACTTC. Encoded protein: CASSPPGLAGDSYEQYF. The chain has TRBV18 and TRBJ2-7, with 13 bases matching TRBD2. J was trimmed by 0 bases and V by 3 bases; bases with no gene match: 5. The CDR3 has 17 residues. Germline lookup yields CDR1 KGHSH and CDR2 LQKENI.

This chain connects TRBV6-5 to TRBJ2-3, with 10 bases that match TRBD2. V was pared by 3 bases and J by 2 bases, with 5 bases of the junction left unmatched. The CDR3 length is 16 residues. Germline V CDR1 and CDR2: MNHEY, SVGAGI. The CDR3 spells CASSYSTSGPTDTQYF. The CDR3 DNA sequence: TGTGCCAGCAGTTATTCGACTAGCGGGCCCACAGATACGCAGTATTTT.

The chain couples TRBV28 to TRBJ2-6; 7 bases fit TRBD1. The germline V gene encodes CDR1 MDHEN and CDR2 SYDVKM. J lost 3 bases, V lost 7 bases, and 12 bases had no gene match. CDR3 size: 17 residues. CDR3 DNA: TGTGCCAGCACCCTCAATAGGGGGCTCGGTGGGGCCAACGTCCTGACTTTC. Translating it yields CASTLNRGLGGANVLTF.